This entry lists 22 T cell receptor beta chains sequenced from one sample in a study of human T cells and chemical hapten exposure. TCRdb reanalysed the RACE reads using MiXCR and keeps one entry per CDR3 protein. Here the sample spans some 330,000 distinct CDR3 sequences, over 5% being singletons. Regarding time point: pre-sensitization, week 0. Treatment specified: therapeutic diphenylcyclopropenone sensitization with weekly scalp DPC. This material consisted of whole blood, taken in connection with sensitization to the hapten diphenylcyclopropenone (DPC). The receptors shown here come from a woman under 30 with alopecia areata. Some clones in this sample may be carry-over from other donors' samples.

Only a few counts were recorded for this clonotype. This CDR3 is CASSRTYGYTF. The CDR3 DNA reads TGTGCCAGCAGCCGGACATATGGCTACACCTTC. The chain employs TRBV28 and TRBJ1-2, with a weak D call TRBD1 (5 bases). Germline values: CDR1 MDHEN, CDR2 SYDVKM. The CDR3 runs 11 residues. Trimming pared 6 bases from V and 5 bases from J, leaving 7 bases between.

In its sample, this clonotype was seen a few times. The chain is built from TRBV27 and TRBJ1-2, with TRBD1 matching over 7 bases. CDR1 is MNHEY, CDR2 SMNVEV, per germline (reference sequence). CDR3 length equals 17 residues. The J segment lost 4 bases and the V segment lost 6 bases, leaving 17 bases of the junction unmatched. The CDR3 sequence is CASRDGAGGYRSYGYTF. The DNA of the CDR3 is TGTGCCAGCAGGGACGGGGCAGGGGGTTATCGGTCCTATGGCTACACCTTC.

Concerning this clonotype: Since a much larger clone is just one base distant, this may be a read error. The V gene is TRBV29-1, the J gene TRBJ2-1, with D unresolved. The germline V gene has CDR1 SQVTM and CDR2 ANQGSEA. The CDR3 is 10 residues long. CDR3 in DNA: TGCAGCGCCCAGAACAATGAGCAGTCCTTC. It codes for CSAQNNEQSF.

This clonotype was detected a few times. The chain recombines TRBV5-1 with TRBJ2-3; no reliable D call. The CDR3 extends over 15 amino acids. The germline V gene has CDR1 SGHRS and CDR2 YFSETQ. V was clipped by 0 bases and J by 2 bases, with 10 bases between them. The CDR3: CASSLGSIVTDTQYF. CDR3 DNA sequence: TGCGCCAGCAGCTTGGGCAGTATAGTCACAGATACGCAGTATTTT. Filled out from reference TRBV5-1 and TRBJ2-3, the complete variable domain reads KAGVTQTPRYLIKTRGQQVTLSCSPISGHRSVSWYQQTPGQGLQFLFEYFSETQRNKGNFPGRFSGRQFSNSRSEMNVSTLELGDSALYLCASSLGSIVTDTQYFGPGTRLTVL.

The chain couples TRBV28 to TRBJ2-7; D call uncertain. The CDR3 contains 11 residues. Per the germline V gene, CDR1 is MDHEN and CDR2 is SYDVKM. V lost 6 bases and J lost 3, with 6 bases in between. The CDR3 DNA is TGTGCCAGCAGGAACCTCTACGAGCAGTACTTC. Amino acid sequence: CASRNLYEQYF.

Ten or more counts support this clonotype. The rearrangement uses TRBV4-2 and TRBJ2-2, with D possibly TRBD1 on 6 matching bases. CDR1 and CDR2 (germline): LGHNA, YNFKEQ. This CDR3 is built from 17 residues. V lost 0 bases, J lost 0 bases, and 11 bases lay in between. The CDR3 loop reads CASSQEGGSTNTGELFF. The CDR3 nucleotides are TGTGCCAGCAGCCAAGAAGGGGGTTCCACGAACACCGGGGAGCTGTTTTTT.

The chain carries TRBV10-3 and TRBJ2-1; D remains ambiguous. The germline V gene has CDR1 ENHRY and CDR2 SYGVKD. V was pared by 0 bases and J by 4 bases, with 1 base between. The CDR3 totals 12 residues. CDR3 bases: TGTGCCATCAGTGAGTCTTACAATGAGCAGTTCTTC. Translated, it gives CAISESYNEQFF.

This sequence joins TRBV20-1 and TRBJ2-7; 10 nucleotides match TRBD1. Germline V gene sequence: CDR1 DFQATT, CDR2 SNEGSKA (reference sequence). V dropped 5 bases and J dropped 3; count of bases not matched to a gene: 4. CDR3 size: 13 residues. The CDR3 bases are TGCAGTGCTGGGGGACAGGGGAGCTACGAGCAGTACTTC. Translating gives CSAGGQGSYEQYF.

The chain employs TRBV29-1 and TRBJ2-3; TRBD1 or TRBD2 may be the D gene (6 bases each). The CDR3 has 14 amino acids. In germline, CDR1 is SQVTM, CDR2 ANQGSEA. The CDR3: CSIRGTGRTDTQYF. As DNA, the CDR3 is TGCAGTATCCGAGGCACAGGGAGGACAGATACGCAGTATTTT.

The CDR3 nucleotides read TGTGCCAGCAGTTACCGGGCAGGGCAGATAGACACTGAAGCTTTCTTT. It codes for CASSYRAGQIDTEAFF. The gene calls are TRBV6-5 and TRBJ1-1; D might be TRBD1 (5 bases). The CDR3 consists of 16 residues. Between the trimmed V and J ends, which lost 2 bases and 3 bases, there was a span of 16 bases. Germline V gene data show CDR1 as MNHEY and CDR2 as SVGAGI.

The chain couples TRBV12-3 or TRBV12-4 to TRBJ2-1; 8 bases agree with TRBD2. The CDR3 totals 15 residues. V was clipped by 3 bases and J by 8 bases; unmatched bases: 9. Here the CDR3 reads CASSFLRGGSDEQFF. Written as DNA, the CDR3 is TGTGCCAGCAGTTTTCTTCGGGGGGGCAGCGATGAGCAGTTCTTC.

This clonotype was counted many times. The V and J genes are TRBV10-3 and TRBJ2-1, with D maybe TRBD2 (6 bases). The germline V gene has CDR1 ENHRY and CDR2 SYGVKD. This CDR3 region has 13 residues. The V end lost 7 bases, the J end lost 5 bases, and 12 bases lay between the germline ends. The chain's CDR3 is CAINGREDNEQFF. The CDR3 DNA reads as TGTGCCATCAACGGCAGGGAGGACAATGAGCAGTTCTTC.

This clonotype appeared many times. The rearrangement joins TRBV7-2 to TRBJ2-2; D possibly corresponds to TRBD1 (5 bases). V was trimmed by 3 bases and J by 1 base, leaving 9 bases between them. The CDR3 has 15 residues. CDR1 and CDR2 (germline): SGHTA, FQGNSA. The CDR3 coding sequence is TGTGCCAGCAGCTTTCGACAGTGGAACACCGGGGAGCTGTTTTTT. Translated: CASSFRQWNTGELFF. The full variable domain, rest sourced from reference TRBV7-2 and TRBJ2-2, is GAGVSQSPSNKVTEKGKDVELRCDPISGHTALYWYRQSLGQGLEFLIYFQGNSAPDKSGLPSDRFSAERTGGSVSTLTIQRTQQEDSAVYLCASSFRQWNTGELFFGEGSRLTVL.

Of note for this clonotype: A junction end diverges from the germline sequence, so it may reflect a read error. The chain has TRBV7-6 and TRBJ1-1; D remains ambiguous. The V gene's germline CDR1 is SGHVS and CDR2 FNYEAQ. CDR3 size: 14 residues. CDR3 nucleotides: TGTGTCAGCAGCTTAGCATTAGTTAACACTGAAGCTTTCTTT. It specifies CVSSLALVNTEAFF.

This clonotype was counted a few times. The V call is TRBV3-1, the J call TRBJ1-5, with D perhaps matching TRBD1 (5 bases). Trimming removed 5 bases from V and 3 bases from J, with 11 bases in between. Germline CDR1 reads LGHDT; CDR2 reads YNNKEL (reference sequence). The CDR3 covers 14 residues. The CDR3 DNA sequence: TGTGCCAGCAGCTTGACAGCTATCAATCAGCCCCAGCATTTT. It codes for CASSLTAINQPQHF.

This clonotype was found a few times. CDR3 region: CASRPRDDKFTSGGQGEQFF. The CDR3 DNA reads TGTGCCAGCAGGCCAAGGGACGACAAGTTTACTAGCGGGGGGCAGGGTGAGCAGTTCTTC. The rearrangement joins TRBV7-2 to TRBJ2-1, with 12 bases fitting TRBD2. Trimming at V came to 6 bases and at J to 9 bases, leaving 24 bases not matched to a gene. CDR1 and CDR2 from the germline V gene are SGHTA and FQGNSA. The CDR3 spans 20 residues.

The chain joins TRBV7-2 to TRBJ1-2; 8 bases match TRBD1. Losses at the gene ends were 3 bases for V and 0 bases for J; bases not matched to a gene: 3. There are 15 residues in the CDR3. Germline V gene lookup returns CDR1 SGHTA and CDR2 FQGNSA. In DNA, the CDR3 is TGTGCCAGCAGCTTCGGACAGGGAGCTAACTATGGCTACACCTTC. Its translation: CASSFGQGANYGYTF.

This clonotype turned up a few times. The V gene is TRBV4-2, the J gene TRBJ2-7, with unresolved D. Trimming pared 1 base from V and 3 bases from J, leaving 22 bases between. Germline-derived CDR1 and CDR2 are LGHNA and YNFKEQ. This CDR3 contains 18 residues. The CDR3 here is CASSQGRVGVDTDYEQYF. As DNA, the CDR3 is TGTGCCAGCAGCCAAGGTCGGGTTGGGGTCGACACCGACTACGAGCAGTACTTC.

This chain connects TRBV2 to TRBJ2-7; 7 positions match TRBD1. The V and J ends lost 2 bases and 2 bases, in that order; junction bases with no gene match: 9. There are 16 residues in the CDR3. CDR1 is SNHLY, CDR2 FYNNEI, per germline. The DNA of the CDR3 is TGTGCCAGCAGTGAATCAGATCGAGGACAGGCCTACGAGCAGTACTTC. Translation gives CASSESDRGQAYEQYF.

This clonotype appeared many times. V is TRBV10-3 and J is TRBJ2-3, with D perhaps TRBD1 (6 bases). The CDR3 is 13 amino acids. Germline CDR1 is ENHRY and CDR2 is SYGVKD. V was trimmed by 11 bases and J by 1 base, leaving 13 bases between them. As DNA, the CDR3 is TGTGCCTTGGGGGCGCGGGGCACAGATACGCAGTATTTT. Its protein is CALGARGTDTQYF.

This clonotype was detected ten times or more. The chain employs TRBV20-1 and TRBJ2-4, with 11 bases lining up with TRBD1. This CDR3 has 15 amino acids. Looked up from germline, CDR1 is DFQATT and CDR2 is SNEGSKA (reference sequence). With V trimmed by 6 bases and J by 0 bases, 4 bases remained unmatched. CDR3 amino acids: CSARTGGKAKNIQYF. The CDR3 DNA sequence: TGCAGTGCAAGGACAGGGGGCAAAGCCAAAAACATTCAGTACTTC.

V is TRBV6-4 and J is TRBJ2-5, with TRBD1 identical over 7 bases. The CDR3 is 15 amino acids. Losses at the gene ends were 8 bases for V and 5 bases for J; bases not matched to a gene: 14. CDR1 and CDR2 (germline): MRHNA, SNTAGT. The CDR3 loop is CASSRGVGGEETQYF. DNA of the CDR3: TGTGCCAGCTCTCGTGGTGTAGGGGGCGAGGAGACCCAGTACTTC.